One TCR beta chain is described in this entry. No antigen is known for it. The iRepertoire nested amplicon-rescue multiplex PCR amplified TCR alpha and beta CDR3s from RNA. Tissue mRNA or PBMC total RNA, roughly 90-450 ng, went into one-step reverse transcription and amplification. TCRdb called the multiplex PCR reads again in MiXCR, with one record for every CDR3 protein. The sample shows 300,000 to 450,000 distinct CDR3 sequences, 41% of them seen only once. This sample is drawn from a study of glioma-infiltrating T cells. Looking at the study overall: Target coverage was 4.5- to 10-fold for roughly 1 million blood T cells.

The study's findings and limits: Tissue-blood divergence was below expectation in non-neoplastic patients, above in gliomas.

The CDR3 is 15 amino acids. The germline V gene encodes CDR1 MDHEN and CDR2 SYDVKM. Trimming cost V 8 bases and J 7 bases; bases outside gene matches: 14. This chain uses TRBV28 with TRBJ1-2; TRBD1 agrees at 9 bases. What was sequenced was glioma tissue, nonneoplastic brain tissue, or PBMCs (not recorded which). The receptor was isolated from a human donor with low-grade glioma or glioblastoma, undergoing nonglioma brain surgery, or in good health (not recorded which). This chain's CDR3 is CASGLTGGAGGGYTF. The CDR3 bases are TGTGCCAGCGGTCTCACAGGGGGCGCGGGTGGTGGCTACACCTTC.